These T cell receptor beta chains were read from a single sample in a study of T cells after yellow fever vaccination. TCRdb processed the 5' RACE reads anew with MiXCR; each CDR3 protein has one entry. Of approximately 550,000 distinct CDR3 sequences detected, roughly 21% appear once; the ten largest clones hold about 13%. The specimen comprised PBMCs, sampled 15 days after the yellow fever booster vaccination. These receptors all come from a young man who received the YFV17D yellow fever vaccine. Both conserved end residues are part of each CDR3. The D gene is left open where the match is weak. Size tells how often a clone was seen (once, few, many) or the class of an expanded clone, and some rows leave it out.

v_gene: TRBV20-1
abundance: few
d_gene: TRBD2
j_gene: TRBJ2-3
len: 17
CDR3aa: CSASLLGGSAAMDTQYF
CDR3nt: TGCAGTGCTAGTCTGTTGGGCGGGAGTGCTGCGATGGATACGCAGTATTTT

v_gene: TRBV9
abundance: few
d_gene: NA
j_gene: TRBJ2-2
len: 12
CDR3aa: CASSVNQGELFF
CDR3nt: TGTGCCAGCAGCGTAAATCAGGGGGAGCTGTTTTTT

v_gene: TRBV2
abundance: NA
d_gene: TRBD2
j_gene: TRBJ2-3
len: 18
CDR3aa: CAFCFLVAGGGSSDTQYF
CDR3nt: TGTGCCTTCTGTTTCCTGGTAGCGGGAGGGGGTAGCTCAGATACGCAGTATTTT

v_gene: TRBV5-1
abundance: NA
d_gene: NA
j_gene: TRBJ2-1
len: 11
CDR3aa: CASSFQREQFF
CDR3nt: TGCGCCAGCAGCTTCCAGAGGGAGCAGTTCTTC

v_gene: TRBV12-3/TRBV12-4
abundance: few
d_gene: NA
j_gene: TRBJ1-6
len: 14
CDR3aa: CASSLTQRYSPLHF
CDR3nt: TGTGCCAGCAGTTTAACACAGCGCTATTCACCCCTCCACTTT

v_gene: TRBV6-2/TRBV6-3
abundance: NA
d_gene: NA
j_gene: TRBJ2-7
len: 18
CDR3aa: CASSYEARSYAGSYEQYF
CDR3nt: TGTGCCAGCAGTTACGAAGCGCGGTCTTACGCGGGAAGTTACGAGCAGTACTTC

v_gene: TRBV28
abundance: NA
d_gene: NA
j_gene: TRBJ2-7
len: 15
CDR3aa: CASSPPGISSYEQYF
CDR3nt: TGTGCCAGCAGTCCCCCCGGGATCAGCTCCTACGAGCAGTACTTC

v_gene: TRBV25-1
abundance: few
d_gene: TRBD2
j_gene: TRBJ2-7
len: 15
CDR3aa: CASGPLAGSTYEQYF
CDR3nt: TGTGCCAGCGGCCCATTAGCGGGGAGTACCTACGAGCAGTACTTC

v_gene: TRBV5-1
abundance: few
d_gene: NA
j_gene: TRBJ2-3
len: 15
CDR3aa: CASSLARPYTDTQYF
CDR3nt: TGCGCCAGCAGCTTGGCCAGGCCCTACACAGATACGCAGTATTTT

v_gene: TRBV29-1
abundance: NA
d_gene: NA
j_gene: TRBJ1-2
len: 11
CDR3aa: CSVLYYSGYTF
CDR3nt: TGCAGCGTCCTCTACTACAGTGGCTACACCTTC

v_gene: TRBV20-1
abundance: few
d_gene: NA
j_gene: TRBJ2-7
len: 13
CDR3aa: CSAGGASFYEQYF
CDR3nt: TGCAGTGCGGGGGGAGCCTCCTTCTACGAGCAGTACTTC

v_gene: TRBV10-3
abundance: few
d_gene: NA
j_gene: TRBJ1-4
len: 14
CDR3aa: CAISVGGSDEKLFF
CDR3nt: TGTGCCATCAGTGTTGGGGGTAGTGATGAAAAACTGTTTTTT

v_gene: TRBV4-3
abundance: few
d_gene: NA
j_gene: TRBJ1-1
len: 15
CDR3aa: CASSQERRVITEAFF
CDR3nt: TGCGCCAGCAGCCAAGAGCGCAGGGTTATCACTGAAGCTTTCTTT

v_gene: TRBV27
abundance: few
d_gene: NA
j_gene: TRBJ2-5
len: 14
CDR3aa: CASSLPDRKETQYF
CDR3nt: TGTGCCAGCAGTTTACCAGACAGAAAAGAGACCCAGTACTTC

v_gene: TRBV20-1
abundance: NA
d_gene: NA
j_gene: TRBJ2-1
len: 14
CDR3aa: CSARVVEFRDEQFF
CDR3nt: TGCAGTGCTAGGGTGGTGGAGTTTCGGGATGAGCAGTTCTTC

v_gene: TRBV29-1
abundance: NA
d_gene: TRBD1
j_gene: TRBJ2-5
len: 15
CDR3aa: CSVAWRDRDKETQYF
CDR3nt: TGCAGCGTTGCTTGGAGGGACAGGGACAAAGAGACCCAGTACTTC

v_gene: TRBV20-1
abundance: few
d_gene: NA
j_gene: TRBJ2-1
len: 15
CDR3aa: CSASGKRSSYNEQFF
CDR3nt: TGCAGTGCTAGTGGGAAGCGAAGCTCCTACAATGAGCAGTTCTTC

v_gene: TRBV28
abundance: many
d_gene: NA
j_gene: TRBJ1-5
len: 14
CDR3aa: CASSGAYSNQPQHF
CDR3nt: TGTGCCAGCAGTGGAGCATATAGCAATCAGCCCCAGCATTTT

v_gene: TRBV28
abundance: NA
d_gene: NA
j_gene: TRBJ2-7
len: 14
CDR3aa: CASSTVPTGREQYF
CDR3nt: TGTGCCAGCAGCACCGTCCCTACGGGACGCGAGCAGTACTTC

v_gene: TRBV6-1
abundance: NA
d_gene: TRBD1
j_gene: TRBJ2-4
len: 19
CDR3aa: CASPLPGQGPPLAKNIQYF
CDR3nt: TGTGCCAGCCCTCTACCGGGACAGGGGCCCCCACTAGCCAAAAACATTCAGTACTTC

v_gene: TRBV5-5
abundance: NA
d_gene: TRBD2
j_gene: TRBJ2-7
len: 11
CDR3aa: CASSRDYGQYF
CDR3nt: TGTGCCAGCAGCCGGGACTATGGACAGTACTTC

v_gene: TRBV20-1
abundance: NA
d_gene: TRBD1
j_gene: TRBJ1-5
len: 14
CDR3aa: CSAQSGTANQPQHF
CDR3nt: TGCAGTGCCCAAAGTGGGACAGCTAATCAGCCCCAGCATTTT

v_gene: TRBV6-2/TRBV6-3
abundance: few
d_gene: NA
j_gene: TRBJ1-5
len: 13
CDR3aa: CASSYLWSQPQHF
CDR3nt: TGTGCCAGCAGTTACTTGTGGAGTCAGCCCCAGCATTTT

v_gene: TRBV5-6
abundance: NA
d_gene: TRBD2
j_gene: TRBJ2-1
len: 16
CDR3aa: CASSLMGTSGGNEQFF
CDR3nt: TGTGCCAGCAGCTTGATGGGGACTAGCGGGGGGAATGAGCAGTTCTTC

v_gene: TRBV29-1
abundance: NA
d_gene: NA
j_gene: TRBJ2-3
len: 13
CDR3aa: CSVEGGLADTQYF
CDR3nt: TGCAGCGTTGAAGGAGGGTTGGCCGATACGCAGTATTTT

v_gene: TRBV7-2
abundance: few
d_gene: TRBD2
j_gene: TRBJ2-3
len: 15
CDR3aa: CASVGGGSLPDTQYF
CDR3nt: TGTGCCAGCGTCGGAGGCGGGAGCTTGCCAGATACGCAGTATTTT

v_gene: TRBV12-3/TRBV12-4
abundance: NA
d_gene: TRBD2
j_gene: TRBJ2-1
len: 15
CDR3aa: CASTATSSFGGEQFF
CDR3nt: TGTGCCAGCACCGCGACTAGCTCGTTTGGCGGAGAGCAGTTCTTC

v_gene: TRBV20-1
abundance: NA
d_gene: NA
j_gene: TRBJ2-7
len: 12
CDR3aa: CSARERNYEQYF
CDR3nt: TGCAGTGCTAGAGAACGGAATTACGAGCAGTACTTC